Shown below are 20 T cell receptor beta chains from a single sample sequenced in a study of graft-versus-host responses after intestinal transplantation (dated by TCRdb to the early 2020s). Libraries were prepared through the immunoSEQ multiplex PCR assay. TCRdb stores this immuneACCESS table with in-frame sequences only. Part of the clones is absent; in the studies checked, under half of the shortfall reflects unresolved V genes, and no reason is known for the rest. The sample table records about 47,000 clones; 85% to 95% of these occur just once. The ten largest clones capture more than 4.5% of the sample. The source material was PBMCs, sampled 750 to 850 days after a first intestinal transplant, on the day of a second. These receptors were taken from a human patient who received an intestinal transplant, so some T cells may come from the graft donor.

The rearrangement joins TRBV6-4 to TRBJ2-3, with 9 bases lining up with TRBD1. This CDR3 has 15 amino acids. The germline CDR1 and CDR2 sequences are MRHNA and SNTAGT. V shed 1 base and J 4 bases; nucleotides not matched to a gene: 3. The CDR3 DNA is TGTGCCAGCAGTGACTTGACAGGGGGTTCAGATACGCAGTATTTT. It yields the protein CASSDLTGGSDTQYF.

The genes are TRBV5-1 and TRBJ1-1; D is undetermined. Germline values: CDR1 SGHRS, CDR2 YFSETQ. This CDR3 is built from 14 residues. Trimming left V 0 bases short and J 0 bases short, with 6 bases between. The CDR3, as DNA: TGCGCCAGCAGCTTGGGACGCTTGAACACTGAAGCTTTCTTT. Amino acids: CASSLGRLNTEAFF.

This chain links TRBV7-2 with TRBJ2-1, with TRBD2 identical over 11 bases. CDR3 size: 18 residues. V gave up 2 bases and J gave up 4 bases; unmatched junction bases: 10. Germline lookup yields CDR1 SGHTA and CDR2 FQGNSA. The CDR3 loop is CASSLSFLGTSGYNEQFF. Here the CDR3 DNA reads TGTGCCAGCAGCTTATCTTTCCTGGGGACTAGCGGTTACAATGAGCAGTTCTTC. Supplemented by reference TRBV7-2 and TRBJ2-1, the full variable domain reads GAGVSQSPSNKVTEKGKDVELRCDPISGHTALYWYRQSLGQGLEFLIYFQGNSAPDKSGLPSDRFSAERTGGSVSTLTIQRTQQEDSAVYLCASSLSFLGTSGYNEQFFGPGTRLTVL.

CDR3 sequence (DNA): TGCGCCAGCAGCCAAGTCCCCAGCGCGGCAGATACGCAGTATTTT. Amino acid sequence: CASSQVPSAADTQYF. This rearrangement joins TRBV4-1 to TRBJ2-3; D remains unclear. Germline CDR1 and CDR2: MGHRA and YSYEKL. CDR3 length equals 15 residues. The V end lost 1 base, the J end lost 4 bases, and 12 bases lay between the germline ends.

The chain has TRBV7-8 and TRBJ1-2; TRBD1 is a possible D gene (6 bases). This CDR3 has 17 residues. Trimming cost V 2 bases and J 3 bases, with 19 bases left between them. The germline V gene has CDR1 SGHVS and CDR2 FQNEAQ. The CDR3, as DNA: TGTGCCAGCAGCTTATTTGTCTTGGGGGGCGCAGACTATGGCTACACCTTC. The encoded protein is CASSLFVLGGADYGYTF.

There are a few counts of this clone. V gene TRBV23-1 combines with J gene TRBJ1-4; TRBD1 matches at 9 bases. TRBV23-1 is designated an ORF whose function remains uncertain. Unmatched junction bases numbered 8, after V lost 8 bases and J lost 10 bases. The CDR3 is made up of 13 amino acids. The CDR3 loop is CASAGTGSIKLFF. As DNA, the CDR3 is TGCGCCAGCGCCGGGACAGGGTCTATAAAACTGTTTTTT.

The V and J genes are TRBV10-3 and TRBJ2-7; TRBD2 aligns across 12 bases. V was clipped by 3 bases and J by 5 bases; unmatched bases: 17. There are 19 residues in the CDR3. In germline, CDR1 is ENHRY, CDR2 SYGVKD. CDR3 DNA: TGTGCCATCAGTGATTATCCGGGACAGACTAGCGGGAGCGGCAACGAGCAGTACTTC. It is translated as CAISDYPGQTSGSGNEQYF.

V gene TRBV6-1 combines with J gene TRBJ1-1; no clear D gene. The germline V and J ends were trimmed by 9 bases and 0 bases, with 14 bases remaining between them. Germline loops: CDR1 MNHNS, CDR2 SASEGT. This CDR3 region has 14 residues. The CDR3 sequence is CASSGFGLNTEAFF. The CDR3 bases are TGTGCCAGTTCGGGGTTCGGGTTGAACACTGAAGCTTTCTTT.

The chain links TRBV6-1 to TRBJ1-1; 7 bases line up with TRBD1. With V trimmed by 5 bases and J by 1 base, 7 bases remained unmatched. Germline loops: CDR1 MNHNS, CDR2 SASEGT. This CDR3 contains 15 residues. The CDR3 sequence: CASSSTSGGNTEAFF. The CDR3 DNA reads TGTGCCAGCAGTTCCACGTCAGGGGGGAACACTGAAGCTTTCTTT.

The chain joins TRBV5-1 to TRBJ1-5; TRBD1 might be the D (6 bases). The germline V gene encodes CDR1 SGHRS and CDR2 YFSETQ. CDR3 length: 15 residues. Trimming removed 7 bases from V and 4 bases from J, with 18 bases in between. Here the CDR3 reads CASRDRGGENQPQHF. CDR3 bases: TGCGCCAGCCGCGATCGAGGGGGGGAGAATCAGCCCCAGCATTTT. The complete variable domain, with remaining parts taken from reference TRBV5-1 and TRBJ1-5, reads KAGVTQTPRYLIKTRGQQVTLSCSPISGHRSVSWYQQTPGQGLQFLFEYFSETQRNKGNFPGRFSGRQFSNSRSEMNVSTLELGDSALYLCASRDRGGENQPQHFGDGTRLSIL.

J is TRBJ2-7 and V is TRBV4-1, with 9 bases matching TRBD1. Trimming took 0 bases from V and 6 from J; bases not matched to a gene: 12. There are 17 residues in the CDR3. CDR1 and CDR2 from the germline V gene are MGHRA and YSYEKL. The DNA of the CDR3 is TGCGCCAGCAGCCAAGATCTTATGACAGGGGGATTTCGCGAGCAGTACTTC. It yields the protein CASSQDLMTGGFREQYF.

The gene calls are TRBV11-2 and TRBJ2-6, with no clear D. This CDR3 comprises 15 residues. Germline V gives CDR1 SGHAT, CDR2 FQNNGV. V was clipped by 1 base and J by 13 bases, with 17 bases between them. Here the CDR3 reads CASSLARSALEVLTF. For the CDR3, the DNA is TGTGCCAGCAGCTTAGCTCGATCCGCCCTAGAGGTCCTGACTTTC.

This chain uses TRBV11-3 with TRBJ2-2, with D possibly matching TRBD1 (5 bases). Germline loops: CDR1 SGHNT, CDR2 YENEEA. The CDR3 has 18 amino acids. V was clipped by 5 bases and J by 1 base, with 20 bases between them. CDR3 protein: CASSVEGWGKKNTGELFF. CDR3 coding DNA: TGTGCCAGCAGCGTTGAAGGGTGGGGCAAGAAGAACACCGGGGAGCTGTTTTTT.

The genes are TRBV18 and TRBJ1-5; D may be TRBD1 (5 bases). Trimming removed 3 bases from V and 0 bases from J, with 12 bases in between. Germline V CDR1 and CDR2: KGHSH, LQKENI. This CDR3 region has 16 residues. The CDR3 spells CASSPSQTVSNQPQHF. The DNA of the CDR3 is TGTGCCAGCTCACCGAGCCAGACAGTTAGCAATCAGCCCCAGCATTTT.

CDR3 loop: CATSRDRRETQYF. CDR3 DNA: TGTGCCACCAGCAGAGATCGGCGGGAGACCCAGTACTTC. This sequence joins TRBV15 and TRBJ2-5; D unresolved. V dropped 0 bases and J dropped 5 bases, with 7 bases sitting between them. Germline CDR1 and CDR2: LNHNV and YYDKDF (reference sequence). CDR3 length: 13 residues.

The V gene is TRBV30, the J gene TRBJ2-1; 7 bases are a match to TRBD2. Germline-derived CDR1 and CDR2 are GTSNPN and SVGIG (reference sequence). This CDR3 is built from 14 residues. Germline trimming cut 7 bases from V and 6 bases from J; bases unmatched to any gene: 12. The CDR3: CASWGEGRGNEQFF. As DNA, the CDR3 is TGTGCCTCGTGGGGGGAGGGCCGGGGCAATGAGCAGTTCTTC.

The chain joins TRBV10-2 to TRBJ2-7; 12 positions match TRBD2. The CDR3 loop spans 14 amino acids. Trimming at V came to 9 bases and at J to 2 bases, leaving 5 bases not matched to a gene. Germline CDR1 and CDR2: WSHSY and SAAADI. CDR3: CARMTSGRPYEQYF. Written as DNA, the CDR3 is TGCGCCAGAATGACTAGCGGGAGACCCTACGAGCAGTACTTC.

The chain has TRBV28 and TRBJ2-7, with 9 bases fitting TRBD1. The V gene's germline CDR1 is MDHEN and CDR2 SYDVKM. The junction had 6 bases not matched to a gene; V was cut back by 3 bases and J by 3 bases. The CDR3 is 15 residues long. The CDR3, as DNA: TGTGCCAGCAGTTTCCGGGACAGGGTCTACTACGAGCAGTACTTC. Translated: CASSFRDRVYYEQYF.

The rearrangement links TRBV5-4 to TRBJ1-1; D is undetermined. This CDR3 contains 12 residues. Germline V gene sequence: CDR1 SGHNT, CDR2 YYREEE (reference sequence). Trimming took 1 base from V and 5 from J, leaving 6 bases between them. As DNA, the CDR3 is TGTGCCAGCAGCTTGACTTCGACTGAAGCTTTCTTT. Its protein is CASSLTSTEAFF.

CDR3 amino acids: CASSCSLRRANVLTF. The CDR3 region has the DNA TGTGCCAGCAGTTGTAGCTTGCGTCGGGCCAACGTCCTGACTTTC. The rearrangement joins TRBV6-7 to TRBJ2-6, with D unresolved. TRBV6-7 is treated as an ORF (open reading frame) with a function not yet certain. V was trimmed by 4 bases and J by 5 bases, leaving 12 bases between them. The CDR3 spans 15 residues.